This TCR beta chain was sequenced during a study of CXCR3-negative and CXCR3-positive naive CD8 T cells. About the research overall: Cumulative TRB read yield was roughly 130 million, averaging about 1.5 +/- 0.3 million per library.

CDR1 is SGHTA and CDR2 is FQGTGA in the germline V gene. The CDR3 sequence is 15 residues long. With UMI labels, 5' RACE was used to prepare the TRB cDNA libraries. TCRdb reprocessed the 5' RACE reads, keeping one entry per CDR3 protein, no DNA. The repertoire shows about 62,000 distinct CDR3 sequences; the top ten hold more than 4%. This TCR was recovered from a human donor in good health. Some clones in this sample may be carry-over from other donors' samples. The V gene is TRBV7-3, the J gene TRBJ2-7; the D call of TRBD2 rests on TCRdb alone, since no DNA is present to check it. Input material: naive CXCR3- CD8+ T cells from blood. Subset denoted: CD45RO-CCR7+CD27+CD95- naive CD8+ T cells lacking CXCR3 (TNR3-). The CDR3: CASSASGGPSYEQYF.